This T cell receptor (beta chain) was found in a study of T cell repertoires in cytomegalovirus infection. Overall study: Well-studied HLA-B-restricted epitopes and recently identified HLA-C-restricted epitopes of CMV were both used in the study. Through public TCR beta signatures, both CMV infection and matching HLA type were indicated. Study-wide results and limits: HLA-C-restricted TCR beta clonotypes specific for CMV led the ex vivo response.

In regard to this clonotype: Its target is unknown.

TCRdb ran MiXCR on the reads and lists one entry per CDR3 protein. The table includes hundreds of thousands of distinct CDR3 sequences, approximately 46% detected once. CDR1 and CDR2 from the germline V gene are SGHAT and FQNNGV. The CDR3 totals 14 residues. Trimming removed 5 bases at V and 5 bases at J, with 14 bases between. The input for sequencing was cultured PBMCs, taken from culture after CMV antigen stimulation. This sequence originates from a human donor in good health (CMV status not recorded). Some clones in this sample may be carry-over from other donors' samples. V is TRBV11-2 and J is TRBJ2-3, with no clear D. This CDR3 is CASSQRESVDTQYF. As DNA, the CDR3 is TGTGCCAGCAGCCAAAGAGAGTCCGTAGATACGCAGTATTTT.